Presented here are 3 T cell receptor beta chains from one specimen sequenced in a study of blood T cells in healthy people across ages. A second PCR of roughly 7 to 11 cycles used a sample-barcoded 5' primer and a J-beta primer mix. In TCRdb, the 5' RACE reads were re-called with MiXCR into one record per CDR3 protein. The repertoire has about 1.5 million distinct CDR3 sequences, 35% to 45% of them found once; the top ten carry about 4%. The sample taken for sequencing was blood. These receptors originate from a woman between 18 and 30 years old in good health.

The genes are TRBV7-2 and TRBJ2-1; no definite D call. CDR3 length: 13 residues. Deletions cut 1 base from V and 10 bases from J, with 11 bases between. Germline CDR1 reads SGHTA; CDR2 reads FQGNSA. CDR3 bases: TGTGCCAGCAGCTTAGTCGCGAGAGGCGAGCAGTTCTTC. Amino acid sequence: CASSLVARGEQFF.

There are a few counts of this clonotype. The DNA of the CDR3 is TGTGCCAGCACTCCGACTGTGAACACTGAAGCTTTCTTT. The encoded protein is CASTPTVNTEAFF. This rearrangement joins TRBV18 to TRBJ1-1, with no clear D. The CDR3 contains 13 residues. Germline loops: CDR1 KGHSH, CDR2 LQKENI. The germline V and J ends were trimmed by 8 bases and 0 bases, with 10 bases remaining between them.

The rearrangement uses TRBV3-1 and TRBJ2-6, with 7 bases matching TRBD1. The CDR3 has 17 residues. The germline V gene has CDR1 LGHDT and CDR2 YNNKEL (reference sequence). J lost 0 bases, V lost 4 bases, and 6 bases had no gene match. In nucleotides, the CDR3 is TGTGCCAGCAGCCTAGGGACAGCCACCTCTGGGGCCAACGTCCTGACTTTC. Its protein product is CASSLGTATSGANVLTF.